The source of this TCR beta chain is a study of post-analysis software for immune sequencing data. The study's findings and limits: Elevated frequency relative to controls characterized several TRBV segments in patients, TRBV5-6, TRBV5-1 and TRBV20-1 among them. Compared against controls, patients with multiple sclerosis displayed significantly lower normalized Chao1 diversity.

A note on this clonotype: Its antigen is not known. A single base separates this from a much larger clone, so it may be a read error.

The CDR3 loop spans 14 amino acids. The TCR beta cDNA libraries carried unique molecular identifiers. Roughly 0.5 million cDNA molecules were obtained from about 0.98 to 11 million T cells. In TCRdb, the PCR reads were re-called with MiXCR into one record per CDR3 protein. Here the sample spans roughly 200,000 distinct CDR3 sequences, approximately 30% being singletons. The chain employs TRBV21-1 and TRBJ2-7; the D call of TRBD2 is as the table states it, not checked on the DNA. TRBV21-1 is a recognized pseudogene. The receptor was derived from a girl between 2 and 17 years old with multiple sclerosis. Sequencing input: blood. The CDR3 bases are TGTGCCAGCGGGAGAAGGATGAGCTCCTACGAGCAGTACTTC. Translated: CASGRRMSSYEQYF.